These 25 T cell receptor beta chains were all obtained from the same sample, sequenced in a study of cytomegalovirus exposure and HLA in healthy donors. Amplification used 60 Vbeta primers and 13 Jbeta primers. Sequenced by immunoSEQ multiplex PCR; TCRdb stores in-frame clones only, minus some. The sample contains about 160,000 clones, approximately 80% of which appear only once. Sequences were obtained from PBMCs. Receptors were obtained from a woman aged 18-29 years in good health and CMV-seronegative.

The chain couples TRBV6-5 to TRBJ1-1; D gene uncertain. Germline-derived CDR1 and CDR2 are MNHEY and SVGAGI. Trimming took 4 bases from V and 4 from J, leaving 10 bases between them. This CDR3 is built from 13 residues. CDR3 sequence: CASSFGPGTEAFF. The CDR3 DNA is TGTGCCAGCAGTTTCGGCCCGGGCACTGAAGCTTTCTTT.

This chain connects TRBV5-5 to TRBJ1-3, with D tentatively TRBD1 (6 bases). This CDR3 has 14 amino acids. The V and J ends lost 2 bases and 4 bases respectively, with 10 bases between them. CDR1 SGHKS and CDR2 YYEKEE come from the germline V gene (reference sequence). As DNA, the CDR3 is TGTGCCAGCAGCTTTCAGGGGAAAGGAAACACCATATATTTT. This gives the protein CASSFQGKGNTIYF.

The chain employs TRBV5-5 and TRBJ2-7, with TRBD1 as a possible D gene (5 bases). The CDR3 totals 15 residues. Germline CDR1 is SGHKS and CDR2 is YYEKEE (reference sequence). Trimming took off 3 bases at V and 2 bases at J, with 15 bases between the two ends. CDR3 sequence: CASSSYDRYPYEQYF. DNA for the CDR3: TGTGCCAGCAGCTCGTATGACAGATACCCCTACGAGCAGTACTTC. Complete variable domain (other parts from reference TRBV5-5 and TRBJ2-7): DAGVTQSPTHLIKTRGQQVTLRCSPISGHKSVSWYQQVLGQGPQFIFQYYEKEERGRGNFPDRFSARQFPNYSSELNVNALLLGDSALYLCASSSYDRYPYEQYFGPGTRLTVT.

The V call is TRBV28, the J call TRBJ1-2; 7 bases line up with TRBD1. Germline trimming cut 5 bases from V and 6 bases from J; bases unmatched to any gene: 6. The CDR3 spans 13 residues. Germline CDR1 is MDHEN and CDR2 is SYDVKM. The CDR3 protein is CASSQTGDDGYTF. DNA of the CDR3: TGTGCCAGCAGTCAAACAGGGGACGATGGCTACACCTTC.

In its sample, this clone was seen a few times. V is TRBV11-3 and J is TRBJ1-1, with D unresolved. V shed 1 base and J shed 11 bases, with 8 bases lying between them. The CDR3 is 11 amino acids. Per germline, CDR1 SGHNT and CDR2 YENEEA. CDR3 protein: CASSLGGGAFF. The CDR3 DNA is TGTGCCAGCAGCTTAGGAGGAGGGGCTTTCTTT.

This clone was seen once. For the CDR3, the DNA is TGTGCCAGCAACCCCCGGACAGGGTCGCGCAATTCACCCCTCCACTTT. As protein: CASNPRTGSRNSPLHF. The genes are TRBV2 and TRBJ1-6; 8 positions agree with TRBD1. The length of the CDR3 is 16 residues. CDR1 and CDR2 (germline): SNHLY, FYNNEI. V gave up 7 bases and J gave up 7 bases; unmatched junction bases: 12. The entire variable domain, with the rest obtained from reference TRBV2 and TRBJ1-6, is as follows: EPEVTQTPSHQVTQMGQEVILRCVPISNHLYFYWYRQILGQKVEFLVSFYNNEISEKSEIFDDQFSVERPDGSNFTLKIRSTKLEDSAMYFCASNPRTGSRNSPLHFGNGTRLTVT.

The V gene is TRBV2, the J gene TRBJ2-2; 7 bases map to TRBD1. This CDR3 is built from 16 residues. CDR1 and CDR2 (germline): SNHLY, FYNNEI. The V segment lost 5 bases and the J segment 0 bases; nucleotides outside the gene matches: 6. DNA for the CDR3: TGTGCCAGCAGTTTACAGGGGTTCTCGAACACCGGGGAGCTGTTTTTT. Its protein is CASSLQGFSNTGELFF. Complete variable domain (other parts from reference TRBV2 and TRBJ2-2): EPEVTQTPSHQVTQMGQEVILRCVPISNHLYFYWYRQILGQKVEFLVSFYNNEISEKSEIFDDQFSVERPDGSNFTLKIRSTKLEDSAMYFCASSLQGFSNTGELFFGEGSRLTVL.

The chain is built from TRBV7-2 and TRBJ2-1; TRBD1 matches at 9 bases. With V trimmed by 5 bases and J by 8 bases, 13 bases remained unmatched. CDR1 is SGHTA, CDR2 FQGNSA, per germline. There are 16 residues in the CDR3. This CDR3 reads CASSRGWDRVIDEQFF. CDR3 coding DNA: TGTGCCAGCAGCCGTGGATGGGACAGGGTTATCGATGAGCAGTTCTTC.

V gene TRBV7-6 combines with J gene TRBJ2-3; TRBD1 agrees at 7 bases. The junction had 5 bases not matched to a gene; V was cut back by 5 bases and J by 0 bases. The CDR3 is made up of 15 amino acids. Germline V gene data show CDR1 as SGHVS and CDR2 as FNYEAQ. The CDR3 bases are TGTGCCAGCAGCCTGAGACAGGGTAGCACAGATACGCAGTATTTT. It codes for CASSLRQGSTDTQYF.

The chain uses TRBV7-3 and TRBJ1-1; D unclear. V gave up 2 bases and J gave up 1 base, with 5 bases separating them. Germline V gene sequence: CDR1 SGHTA, CDR2 FQGTGA. This CDR3 has 13 residues. The DNA for the CDR3 is TGTGCCAGCAGCTTATCAGGGAACACTGAAGCTTTCTTT. Translated: CASSLSGNTEAFF.

As for this clone: Other DNA sequences in the sample encode the same CDR3. The rearrangement joins TRBV27 to TRBJ1-5; 8 positions match TRBD1. The CDR3 is made up of 14 amino acids. V trimming: 3 bases; J trimming: 4 bases; junction bases outside the gene matches: 2. Looked up from germline, CDR1 is MNHEY and CDR2 is SMNVEV (reference sequence). CDR3 nucleotides: TGTGCCAGCAGTTTCAGGGGGCCTAATCAGCCCCAGCATTTT. It translates to CASSFRGPNQPQHF.

This clone was recorded a few times. Relative to the germline gene, one junction end is altered; a read error may explain this. The V gene is TRBV5-6, the J gene TRBJ1-1; TRBD1 is a possible D gene (6 bases). This CDR3 spans 11 amino acids. Germline CDR1 reads SGHDT; CDR2 reads YYEEEE. Written as DNA, the CDR3 is TGTGCCAGCAGCTTGGATCGACAGGCGAACTTT. It yields the protein CASSLDRQANF.

The V call is TRBV11-2, the J call TRBJ2-7; tentative D call: TRBD2 (5 bases). CDR3 length: 14 amino acids. Trimming took 5 bases from V and 4 from J, leaving 15 bases between them. CDR1 and CDR2 (germline): SGHAT, FQNNGV. Here the CDR3 DNA reads TGTGCCAGCAGCCCCGAGAGGGTAGGGTACGAGCAGTACTTC. Translation: CASSPERVGYEQYF.

Remarks on this clone: At one end the junction does not follow the germline gene, possibly because of a read error. The chain uses TRBV7-3 and TRBJ2-6, with a possible D match to TRBD1 (6 bases). Germline V gene data show CDR1 as SGHTA and CDR2 as FQGTGA. This CDR3 spans 15 amino acids. The CDR3 spells CASGGVRPGANGLTF. Here the CDR3 DNA reads TGTGCCAGCGGGGGCGTTAGGCCTGGGGCCAACGGCCTGACTTTC.

The chain recombines TRBV27 with TRBJ1-1, with D possibly matching TRBD1 (5 bases). Germline V CDR1 and CDR2: MNHEY, SMNVEV (reference sequence). CDR3 length equals 13 residues. The germline V and J ends were trimmed by 0 bases and 5 bases, with 7 bases remaining between them. The CDR3, as DNA: TGTGCCAGCAGTTTATCCGGGGGGACTGAAGCTTTCTTT. This translates into CASSLSGGTEAFF.

The chain uses TRBV28 and TRBJ1-1; D is ambiguous. Germline-derived CDR1 and CDR2 are MDHEN and SYDVKM. The CDR3 contains 14 residues. Trimming removed 2 bases at V and 6 bases at J, with 13 bases between. The CDR3 region is CASSLRRTGAEAFF. Written as DNA, the CDR3 is TGTGCCAGCAGTTTACGAAGGACTGGGGCTGAAGCTTTCTTT.

The chain combines TRBV7-2 with TRBJ2-1; 7 nucleotides agree with TRBD2. The CDR3 runs to 15 residues. Losses at the gene ends were 1 base for V and 7 bases for J; bases not matched to a gene: 7. The V gene's germline CDR1 is SGHTA and CDR2 FQGNSA. Here the CDR3 reads CASSLGGGGVNEQFF. The CDR3 coding sequence is TGTGCCAGCAGCTTAGGAGGCGGGGGAGTGAATGAGCAGTTCTTC.

The chain carries TRBV21-1 and TRBJ1-6; TRBD1, the D gene given by the table, was not confirmed from the DNA. TRBV21-1 is noted as a pseudogene. CDR3 length: 14 amino acids. CDR3 protein: CASSENRGNSPLHF. The CDR3 nucleotides are TGTGCCAGCAGCGAAAACAGGGGAAATTCACCCCTCCACTTT.

The genes are TRBV18 and TRBJ1-5, with D hard to call. With 2 bases removed from V and 1 base from J, the gap between germline ends came to 6 bases. The CDR3 consists of 14 residues. Germline CDR1 reads KGHSH; CDR2 reads LQKENI. DNA for the CDR3: TGTGCCAGCTCACCAGTCCGGAGCAATCAGCCCCAGCATTTT. Translation: CASSPVRSNQPQHF.

This chain joins TRBV30 and TRBJ1-1; no firm D call. The CDR3 is 13 amino acids. Trimming took off 3 bases at V and 4 bases at J, with 12 bases between the two ends. Germline V gene lookup returns CDR1 GTSNPN and CDR2 SVGIG (reference sequence). DNA for the CDR3: TGTGCCTGGAGACGACCCTCAGGCACTGAAGCTTTCTTT. Its protein product is CAWRRPSGTEAFF.

The chain has TRBV19 and TRBJ2-5; D possibly corresponds to TRBD1 (6 bases). V was clipped by 3 bases and J by 2 bases, with 16 bases between them. CDR1 is LNHDA, CDR2 SQIVND, per germline (reference sequence). The CDR3 totals 16 residues. The CDR3 spells CASSIGYDRTQETQYF. Here the CDR3 DNA reads TGTGCCAGTAGTATCGGGTATGACAGGACACAAGAGACCCAGTACTTC.

The CDR3 DNA is TGTGCCAGCAGCCCGACCCGGACAAGTGGTGGCTACACCTTC. It is translated as CASSPTRTSGGYTF. This chain uses TRBV9 with TRBJ1-2; weak D call: TRBD1 (5 bases). CDR3 length: 14 residues. V was pared by 4 bases and J by 7 bases, with 17 bases between. The germline gives CDR1 SGDLS, CDR2 YYNGEE.

As regards this clone: The same CDR3 can be traced to other DNA sequences in this sample. The chain couples TRBV29-1 to TRBJ1-2; TRBD1 matches at 9 bases. There are 12 residues in the CDR3. The germline CDR1 and CDR2 sequences are SQVTM and ANQGSEA. Unmatched junction bases numbered 2, after V lost 3 bases and J lost 6 bases. The CDR3 DNA reads as TGCAGCGTTGAGGGACAGGGTCATGGCTACACCTTC. This gives the protein CSVEGQGHGYTF.

This clone was seen only a few times. The CDR3 coding sequence is TGTGCCAGCAGTGAACAGGGACACCCCACAGGGGTCGGAAACACCATATATTTT. Translating gives CASSEQGHPTGVGNTIYF. The chain couples TRBV2 to TRBJ1-3, with 7 nucleotides matching TRBD1. This CDR3 spans 18 amino acids. With V trimmed by 2 bases and J by 4 bases, 14 bases remained unmatched. Germline V lookup: CDR1 SNHLY, CDR2 FYNNEI.

The rearrangement uses TRBV30 and TRBJ2-5; 9 bases map to TRBD1. The germline gives CDR1 GTSNPN, CDR2 SVGIG (reference sequence). The CDR3 contains 14 residues. The V and J ends lost 1 base and 4 bases, in that order; junction bases with no gene match: 4. CDR3 amino acids: CAWSAGQGGETQYF. CDR3 coding DNA: TGTGCCTGGAGTGCGGGACAGGGAGGAGAGACCCAGTACTTC.